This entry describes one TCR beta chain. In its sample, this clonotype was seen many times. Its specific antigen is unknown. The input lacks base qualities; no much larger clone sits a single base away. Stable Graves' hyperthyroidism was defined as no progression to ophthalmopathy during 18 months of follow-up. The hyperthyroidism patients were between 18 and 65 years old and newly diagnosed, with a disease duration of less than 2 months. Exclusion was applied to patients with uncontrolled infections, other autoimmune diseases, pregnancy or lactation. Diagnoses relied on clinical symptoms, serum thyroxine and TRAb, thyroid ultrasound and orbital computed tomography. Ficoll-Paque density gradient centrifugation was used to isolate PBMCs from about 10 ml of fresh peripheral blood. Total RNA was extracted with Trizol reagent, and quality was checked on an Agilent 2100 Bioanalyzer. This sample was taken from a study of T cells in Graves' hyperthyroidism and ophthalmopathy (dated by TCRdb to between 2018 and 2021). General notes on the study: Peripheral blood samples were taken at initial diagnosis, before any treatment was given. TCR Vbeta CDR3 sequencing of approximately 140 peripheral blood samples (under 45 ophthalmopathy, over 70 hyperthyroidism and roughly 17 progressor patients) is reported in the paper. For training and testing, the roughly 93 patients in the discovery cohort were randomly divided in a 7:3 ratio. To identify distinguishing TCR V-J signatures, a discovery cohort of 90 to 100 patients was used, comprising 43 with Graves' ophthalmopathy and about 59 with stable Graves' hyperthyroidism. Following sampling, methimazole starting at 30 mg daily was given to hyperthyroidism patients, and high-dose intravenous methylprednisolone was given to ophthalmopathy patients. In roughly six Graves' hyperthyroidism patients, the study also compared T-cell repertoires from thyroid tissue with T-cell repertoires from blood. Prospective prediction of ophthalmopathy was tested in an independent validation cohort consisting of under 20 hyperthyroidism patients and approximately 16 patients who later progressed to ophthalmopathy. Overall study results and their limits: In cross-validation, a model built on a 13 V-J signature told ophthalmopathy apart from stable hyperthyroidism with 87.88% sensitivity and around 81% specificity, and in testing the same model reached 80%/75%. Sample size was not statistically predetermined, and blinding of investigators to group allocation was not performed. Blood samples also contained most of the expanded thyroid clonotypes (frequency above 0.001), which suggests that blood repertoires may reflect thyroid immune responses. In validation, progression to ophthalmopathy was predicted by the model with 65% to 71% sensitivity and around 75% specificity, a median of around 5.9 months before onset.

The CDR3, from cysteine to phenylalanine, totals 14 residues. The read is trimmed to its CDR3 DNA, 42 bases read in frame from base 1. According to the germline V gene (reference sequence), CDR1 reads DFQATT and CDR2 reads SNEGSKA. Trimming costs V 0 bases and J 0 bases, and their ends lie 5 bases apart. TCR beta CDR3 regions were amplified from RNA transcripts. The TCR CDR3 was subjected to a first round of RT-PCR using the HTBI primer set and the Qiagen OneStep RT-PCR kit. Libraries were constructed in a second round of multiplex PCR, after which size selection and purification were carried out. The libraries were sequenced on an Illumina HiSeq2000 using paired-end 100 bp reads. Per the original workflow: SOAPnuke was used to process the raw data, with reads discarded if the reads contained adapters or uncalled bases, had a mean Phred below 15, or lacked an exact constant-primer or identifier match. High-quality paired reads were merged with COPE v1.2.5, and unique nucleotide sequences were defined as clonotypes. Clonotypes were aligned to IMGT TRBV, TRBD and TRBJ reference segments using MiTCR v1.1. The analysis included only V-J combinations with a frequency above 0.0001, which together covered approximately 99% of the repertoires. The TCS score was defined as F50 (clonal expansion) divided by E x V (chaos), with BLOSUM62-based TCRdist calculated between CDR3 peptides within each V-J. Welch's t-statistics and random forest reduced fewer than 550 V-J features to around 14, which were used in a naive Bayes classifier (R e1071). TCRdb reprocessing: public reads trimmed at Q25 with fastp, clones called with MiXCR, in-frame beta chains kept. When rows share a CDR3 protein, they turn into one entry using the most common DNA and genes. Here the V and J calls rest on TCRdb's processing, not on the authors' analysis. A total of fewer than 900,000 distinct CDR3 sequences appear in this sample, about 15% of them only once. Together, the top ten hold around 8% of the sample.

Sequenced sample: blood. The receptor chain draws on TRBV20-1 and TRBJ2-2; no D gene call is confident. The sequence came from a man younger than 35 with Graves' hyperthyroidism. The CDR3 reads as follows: CSARDRANTGELFF. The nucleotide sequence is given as TGCAGTGCTAGAGATCGCGCGAACACCGGGGAGCTGTTTTTT.